Sequencing of this TCR beta chain was carried out in a study of shared clonotypes between healthy human individuals. Some 30,000 T cell genomes, or approximately 190 ng DNA, went into the sorted-subset replicate PCRs. The repertoire was sequenced with immunoSEQ multiplex PCR; TCRdb's copy has only in-frame clones and lacks some. The sample includes around 720,000 clones, about 80% of them seen just once. Study conclusions and caveats: Clonotypes shared by all four donors outscored non-shared clonotypes in generation probability. In a handful of donors, around 4.8% of naive CD4 clonotypes appeared in common.

Of note for this clone: What it binds is not known.

Sequenced sample: memory CD4+ T cells sorted from blood. Documented subset: CD45RA-negative fraction. This receptor was identified in a woman in her twenties or thirties in good health.

CDR3 nucleotides: TGTGCCAGCAGTGAATTCGGGCCTCTAGCCAAAAACATTCAGTACTTC. Protein: CASSEFGPLAKNIQYF. The chain employs TRBV6-1 and TRBJ2-4; D remains ambiguous. This CDR3 has 16 residues. The V end lost 2 bases, the J end lost 0 bases, and 11 bases lay between the germline ends. Germline CDR1 MNHNS, CDR2 SASEGT.